The T cell receptor beta chain described here comes from a study of blood T cell repertoires in COVID-19. Study-level background: The origin of the acute and convalescent COVID-19 samples was the United States, Italy and Spain. T cells, B-cell-depleted T cells, or PBMCs supplied cDNA or gDNA.

Original processing methods: Scientists estimated how many nucleated cells there were by amplifying reference gene primers. Sequencing was performed with immunoSEQ multiplex PCR; in TCRdb, only in-frame clones are kept and a portion is missing. V and J calls and clone size are as listed in that table; D and trimming were resolved from the DNA. Of around 290,000 clones listed, 70% to 90% are singletons. The length of the CDR3 is 14 residues. Germline assignment: CDR1 SGHAT and CDR2 FQNNGV. Trimming cost V 2 bases and J 10 bases; bases outside gene matches: 7. The sample taken for sequencing was peripheral blood. V is TRBV11-2 and J is TRBJ1-4; 7 bases match TRBD1. The receptor was isolated from a woman between 45 and 65 years old who had recovered from COVID-19. Here the CDR3 DNA reads TGTGCCAGCAGCTTACGACAGGGTCGGGCAAAACTGTTTTTT. Protein: CASSLRQGRAKLFF. The whole variable domain, filled in from reference TRBV11-2 and TRBJ1-4, reads EAGVAQSPRYKIIEKRQSVAFWCNPISGHATLYWYQQILGQGPKLLIQFQNNGVVDDSQLPKDRFSAERLKGVDSTLKIQPAKLEDSAVYLCASSLRQGRAKLFFGSGTQLSVL.